The T cell receptor beta chain under discussion was sequenced for a study of shared clonotypes between healthy human individuals. The overall study: Donors had three CD4 naive, three CD4 memory, two CD8 naive and one CD8 memory plate apiece.

Sequencing was performed with immunoSEQ multiplex PCR; in TCRdb, only in-frame clones are kept and a portion is missing. The sample has 640,000 or so clones; 72% are singletons. This CDR3 comprises 15 residues. With 0 bases removed from V and 4 bases from J, the gap between germline ends came to 10 bases. Germline V gives CDR1 SGHNT, CDR2 YYREEE (reference sequence). The source is a woman between 25 and 40 years old in good health. This rearrangement joins TRBV5-4 to TRBJ2-2; D is possibly TRBD1 or TRBD2 (5 bases each). The material sequenced was memory CD4+ T cells sorted from blood. Subset reported: CD45RA-negative fraction. The CDR3 nucleotides read TGTGCCAGCAGCTTGGACGGGGCCCCCACCGGGGAGCTGTTTTTT. Amino acids: CASSLDGAPTGELFF.